The clone carrying this T cell receptor beta chain showed up many times. The data are from a study of blood T cells in healthy people across ages. Combining a sample-barcoded 5' primer with a J-beta primer mix, a second PCR ran for roughly 7 to 12 cycles. From the 5' RACE reads, TCRdb called clonotypes with MiXCR, one entry per CDR3 protein. There are 650,000 to 1,000,000 distinct CDR3 sequences in the sample; roughly 35% occur only once, and over 10% lies in the top ten. In germline, CDR1 is SGDLS, CDR2 YYNGEE. The CDR3 is 15 amino acids. J was trimmed by 6 bases and V by 2 bases; bases with no gene match: 4.

The sample comprised blood. The sequence was collected from a man aged 18 to 30 in good health. The chain has TRBV9 and TRBJ2-3, with 12 bases fitting TRBD2. This CDR3 is CASSVTGLAGDTQYF. Written as DNA, the CDR3 is TGTGCCAGCAGCGTTACGGGACTAGCGGGTGATACGCAGTATTTT.